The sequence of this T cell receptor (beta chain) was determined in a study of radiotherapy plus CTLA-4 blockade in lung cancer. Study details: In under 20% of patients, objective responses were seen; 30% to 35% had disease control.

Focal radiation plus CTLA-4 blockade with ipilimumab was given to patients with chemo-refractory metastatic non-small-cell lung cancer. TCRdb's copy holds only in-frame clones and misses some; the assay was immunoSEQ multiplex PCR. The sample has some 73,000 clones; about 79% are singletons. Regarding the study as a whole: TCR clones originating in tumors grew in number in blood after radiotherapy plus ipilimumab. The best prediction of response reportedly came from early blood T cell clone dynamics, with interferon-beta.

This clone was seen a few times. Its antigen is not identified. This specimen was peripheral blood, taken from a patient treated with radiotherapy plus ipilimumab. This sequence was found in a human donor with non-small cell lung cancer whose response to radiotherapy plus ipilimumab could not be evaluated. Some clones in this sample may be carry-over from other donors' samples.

CDR3 amino acids: CAISETLGQAGETQYF. The CDR3 nucleotides are TGTGCCATCAGTGAGACCCTCGGACAGGCGGGAGAGACCCAGTACTTC. V usage is TRBV10-3 and J usage is TRBJ2-5; TRBD1 matches at 7 bases. The V segment lost 2 bases and the J segment 4 bases; nucleotides outside the gene matches: 10. The CDR3 runs 16 residues. Germline values: CDR1 ENHRY, CDR2 SYGVKD.